Following are 27 T cell receptor beta chains from one sample sequenced in a study of T cells expressing NK-cell markers. One entry per CDR3 protein, without DNA, is what TCRdb gives after re-calling the 5' RACE reads. Its listing shows roughly 450,000 distinct CDR3 sequences. The sequenced material came from blood T cells: a sorted CD56 or NKG2C T cell subset, CD4+ or CD8+ T cells, or bulk PBMC T cells (not recorded which). These receptors were collected from a woman aged 45-65 years in good health.

The chain carries TRBV19 and TRBJ1-2; the D call of TRBD1 rests on TCRdb alone, since no DNA is present to check it. Germline CDR1 reads LNHDA; CDR2 reads SQIVND (reference sequence). This CDR3 has 13 amino acids. The CDR3 sequence: CASSVGTPYGYTF.

The chain recombines TRBV12-3 or TRBV12-4 with TRBJ2-7. The CDR3 is made up of 12 amino acids. Here the CDR3 reads CASSLAPGVQYF.

This chain connects TRBV30 to TRBJ1-5. The V gene's germline CDR1 is GTSNPN and CDR2 SVGIG (reference sequence). This CDR3 contains 13 residues. The CDR3 here is CAWSDNKNQPQHF.

The V gene is TRBV12-3 or TRBV12-4, the J gene TRBJ2-4; TCRdb's assignment of TRBD1 cannot be checked, as there is no DNA. This CDR3 has 16 amino acids. The CDR3 loop is CASSRTGIIAKNIQYF.

The V gene is TRBV11-3, the J gene TRBJ1-3; the D call of TRBD1 rests on TCRdb alone, since no DNA is present to check it. The length of the CDR3 is 15 residues. Germline V gene sequence: CDR1 SGHNT, CDR2 YENEEA. The CDR3 sequence is CASSQDRTFGNTIYF.

This sequence joins TRBV27 and TRBJ2-5; TCRdb proposes TRBD1, but this gene call is untestable without DNA. The CDR3 spans 14 residues. Germline CDR1 MNHEY, CDR2 SMNVEV (reference sequence). This CDR3 is CASSPWGRQETQYF.

The chain carries TRBV6-5 and TRBJ2-3; the TCRdb D gene call, TRBD1, has no DNA to confirm it. Germline assignment: CDR1 MNHEY and CDR2 SVGAGI. The CDR3 totals 15 residues. The CDR3 is CASSYTLPGTDTQYF.

This rearrangement joins TRBV20-1 to TRBJ2-7; without DNA, the TCRdb call of TRBD1 cannot be checked. The germline CDR1 and CDR2 sequences are DFQATT and SNEGSKA (reference sequence). This CDR3 contains 15 residues. Here the CDR3 reads CSASRGHQDSYEQYF.

This sequence joins TRBV18 and TRBJ2-7; as DNA is missing, the TRBD1 call by TCRdb cannot be tested. The CDR3 sequence is 13 residues long. The germline CDR1 and CDR2 sequences are KGHSH and LQKENI. The CDR3 sequence is CASSPRASYEQYF.

The V gene is TRBV12-3 or TRBV12-4, the J gene TRBJ2-1; TCRdb calls TRBD2, which cannot be checked without DNA. The CDR3 length is 13 residues. CDR3 amino acids: CASSLGSGGWQFF.

The chain's CDR3 is CASSWGTSGPQETQYF. V and J are TRBV12-3 or TRBV12-4 and TRBJ2-5; the D call of TRBD2 rests on TCRdb alone, since no DNA is present to check it. The CDR3 spans 16 residues.

The V call is TRBV5-1, the J call TRBJ1-5. From germline, CDR1 is SGHRS and CDR2 YFSETQ. The CDR3 extends over 15 amino acids. The chain's CDR3 is CASSLTDPSNQPQHF. Together with reference TRBV5-1 and TRBJ1-5, the CDR3 gives the full variable domain: KAGVTQTPRYLIKTRGQQVTLSCSPISGHRSVSWYQQTPGQGLQFLFEYFSETQRNKGNFPGRFSGRQFSNSRSEMNVSTLELGDSALYLCASSLTDPSNQPQHFGDGTRLSIL.

V usage is TRBV5-6 and J usage is TRBJ2-3; TCRdb names TRBD1, which stays unverified in the absence of DNA. Per the germline V gene, CDR1 is SGHDT and CDR2 is YYEEEE. The CDR3 loop spans 15 amino acids. The CDR3 sequence: CASSHIGAGEDTQYF.

J is TRBJ2-7 and V is TRBV10-3; with no DNA, the TCRdb D assignment of TRBD1 cannot be verified. Germline CDR1 is ENHRY and CDR2 is SYGVKD. The CDR3 sequence is 13 residues long. The chain's CDR3 is CATHRETDYEQYF.

The chain recombines TRBV12-3 or TRBV12-4 with TRBJ2-3. There are 15 residues in the CDR3. The CDR3 loop is CASSAYATGTDTQYF.

This chain joins TRBV5-1 and TRBJ1-2; TCRdb's D call of TRBD1 is untestable without DNA. This CDR3 has 17 amino acids. CDR1 is SGHRS, CDR2 YFSETQ, per germline. The CDR3 loop reads CASSFPTGGTTVYGYTF.

The gene calls are TRBV7-8 and TRBJ2-1; absent DNA, TCRdb's TRBD1 call cannot be checked. This CDR3 comprises 11 residues. CDR1 is SGHVS and CDR2 is FQNEAQ in the germline V gene. Here the CDR3 reads CASSWRDEQFF.

The rearrangement joins TRBV9 to TRBJ2-1; with no DNA, the TCRdb D assignment of TRBD2 cannot be verified. CDR1 is SGDLS, CDR2 YYNGEE, per germline. This CDR3 spans 14 amino acids. CDR3 amino acids: CASSGVAGAEEQFF. Drawing the rest from reference TRBV9 and TRBJ2-1, the complete variable domain is DSGVTQTPKHLITATGQRVTLRCSPRSGDLSVYWYQQSLDQGLQFLIQYYNGEERAKGNILERFSAQQFPDLHSELNLSSLELGDSALYFCASSGVAGAEEQFFGPGTRLTVL.

J is TRBJ1-2 and V is TRBV29-1. This CDR3 comprises 12 residues. Germline CDR1 and CDR2: SQVTM and ANQGSEA. The CDR3 loop reads CSVQRSDYGYTF.

This sequence joins TRBV5-1 and TRBJ1-1; TCRdb lists TRBD1, though no DNA is available to test this call. This CDR3 contains 15 residues. CDR1 is SGHRS and CDR2 is YFSETQ in the germline V gene. The CDR3: CASSLIRGPNTEAFF.

V is TRBV13 and J is TRBJ2-3; the D call of TRBD2 rests on TCRdb alone, since no DNA is present to check it. The CDR3 loop spans 20 amino acids. Germline CDR1 reads PRHDT; CDR2 reads FYEKMQ (reference sequence). CDR3 amino acids: CARSLGLGLAGVPNADTQYF. The full variable domain, its missing parts supplied by reference TRBV13 and TRBJ2-3, is AAGVIQSPRHLIKEKRETATLKCYPIPRHDTVYWYQQGPGQDPQFLISFYEKMQSDKGSIPDRFSAQQFSDYHSELNMSSLELGDSALYFCARSLGLGLAGVPNADTQYFGPGTRLTVL.

The chain couples TRBV18 to TRBJ1-4. Germline loops: CDR1 KGHSH, CDR2 LQKENI. The CDR3 consists of 14 residues. CDR3 sequence reads: CASSPTNSNEKLFF.

The rearrangement links TRBV11-2 to TRBJ2-1; TCRdb's D call of TRBD1 is untestable without DNA. The length of the CDR3 is 15 residues. CDR1 is SGHAT and CDR2 is FQNNGV in the germline V gene. CDR3 region: CASRPLGGSQGEQFF.

The rearrangement joins TRBV24-1 to TRBJ1-5. This CDR3 is built from 16 residues. Germline V gene sequence: CDR1 KGHDR, CDR2 SFDVKD. CDR3: CATSGSAGLSNQPQHF.

The chain joins TRBV27 to TRBJ1-1. The germline gives CDR1 MNHEY, CDR2 SMNVEV (reference sequence). This CDR3 is 14 amino acids long. The CDR3 spells CASSSGIMNTEAFF.

CDR3 sequence: CASSWQEGDEQFF. V and J are TRBV5-5 and TRBJ2-1. The length of the CDR3 is 13 residues. Germline CDR1 SGHKS, CDR2 YYEKEE (reference sequence).

The V gene is TRBV9, the J gene TRBJ2-3; TCRdb's D call of TRBD2 is untestable without DNA. Per the germline V gene, CDR1 is SGDLS and CDR2 is YYNGEE. The CDR3 totals 15 residues. CDR3 protein: CASSVDSEGTDTQYF.